This is a list of T cell receptor beta chains from one sample in a study of T-cell memory formation after mild COVID-19. Using its own MiXCR run on the 5' RACE reads, TCRdb lists one record per CDR3 protein. The data contain 130,000 to 150,000 distinct CDR3 sequences, over 15% of them singletons. The specimen sequenced was PBMCs or a T cell subset sorted from them (not recorded which). These receptors were obtained from an adult woman who had mild COVID-19 (a few samples of this study predate the infection). Cell type and time point are not known. Both conserved end residues are part of each CDR3. D genes are given only for firm matches. Only part of the rows carry a size: once, few, many, or a class if the clone is expanded.

NA	TRBV4-3	NA	TRBJ2-2	TGCGCCAGCAGCCGCGGGACGACTACTACCGGGGAGCTGTTTTTT	CASSRGTTTTGELFF
NA	TRBV6-5	NA	TRBJ2-2	TGTGCCAGCCGGGGTGGGAGGTTCACCGGGGAGCTGTTTTTT	CASRGGRFTGELFF
NA	TRBV3-1	TRBD2	TRBJ2-5	TGTGCCAGCAGCCAAGGACTAGCGTTGGAGACCCAGTACTTC	CASSQGLALETQYF
NA	TRBV7-2	TRBD1	TRBJ1-2	TGTGCCAGCAGCTTAAGGGGAGGGACAGGCCCCAACTATGGCTACACCTTC	CASSLRGGTGPNYGYTF
NA	TRBV6-6	TRBD1	TRBJ2-7	TGTGCCAGCAGTTACCGTCCCCGGGACAGGGGGTCCTACGAGCAGTACTTC	CASSYRPRDRGSYEQYF
NA	TRBV6-2/TRBV6-3	NA	TRBJ2-3	TGTGCCAGCAGTCCGACTGGCTGGGCTACGCAGTATTTT	CASSPTGWATQYF
NA	TRBV6-1	NA	TRBJ1-5	TGTGCCAGCAGTGTTCAGGGGTATCAGCCCCAGCATTTT	CASSVQGYQPQHF
few	TRBV7-3	TRBD1	TRBJ1-2	TGTGCCAGCAGCCCGGACAGGAACTATGGCTACACCTTC	CASSPDRNYGYTF
NA	TRBV4-1	NA	TRBJ1-5	TGCGCCAGCAGCCAAGGTGCGCGGGGCAGGGCGGATCAGCCCCAGCATTTT	CASSQGARGRADQPQHF
few	TRBV5-1	NA	TRBJ1-2	TGCGCCAGCAGCCACGGGGGTCGGGAGGCTTCTGGCTACACCTTC	CASSHGGREASGYTF
few	TRBV20-1	NA	TRBJ2-5	TGCAGTGCTAGACCTGCCCTGAAACAAGAGACCCAGTACTTC	CSARPALKQETQYF
many	TRBV5-1	TRBD2	TRBJ2-1	TGCGCCAGCAGCTTGGGGACGGGAGGATACAATGAGCAGTTCTTC	CASSLGTGGYNEQFF
few	TRBV30	TRBD2	TRBJ2-1	TGTGCCTGGAGTGTCGGTCTAGCGGGAAGGGATGAGCAGTTCTTC	CAWSVGLAGRDEQFF
many	TRBV5-1	NA	TRBJ2-3	TGCGCCAGCAGCTTGGAAGATACGCAGTATTTT	CASSLEDTQYF
NA	TRBV7-2	TRBD1	TRBJ1-1	TGTGCCAGCAGCTTCGGACAGGGATACACTGAAGCTTTCTTT	CASSFGQGYTEAFF
few	TRBV7-3	NA	TRBJ2-1	TGTGCCAGCAGCTTAACCCCCGGGACGGCGCGATATGGTGAGCAGTTCTTC	CASSLTPGTARYGEQFF
many	TRBV4-3	NA	TRBJ1-5	TGCGCCAGCAGCCAAGATTGGCAGGGAGGTCAGCCCCAGCATTTT	CASSQDWQGGQPQHF
NA	TRBV12-3/TRBV12-4	NA	TRBJ2-5	TGTGCCAGCAGTCTCCGACGGACGCAAGAGACCCAGTACTTC	CASSLRRTQETQYF
few	TRBV5-6	TRBD1	TRBJ2-7	TGTGCCAGCAGCCGGGACAGGGACCACGAGCAGTACTTC	CASSRDRDHEQYF
NA	TRBV5-1	TRBD2	TRBJ2-3	TGCGCCAGCGGACCGGGAGGTACTTCCACAGATACGCAGTATTTT	CASGPGGTSTDTQYF
NA	TRBV15	NA	TRBJ2-7	TGTGCCACCAGCAGAGGACCCGGGGCCAGCTCCGAGCAGTACTTC	CATSRGPGASSEQYF
NA	TRBV5-6	NA	TRBJ2-1	TGTGCCAGCAGCAGCTTGGGTGGGTACAATGAGCAGTTCTTC	CASSSLGGYNEQFF
few	TRBV7-9	NA	TRBJ1-2	TGTGCCAGCAGCCTGATATCAGCGCATGGCTACACCTTC	CASSLISAHGYTF
NA	TRBV9	NA	TRBJ1-1	TGTGCCAGCAGCGCCACACAGGGTGGCACTGAAGCTTTCTTT	CASSATQGGTEAFF
NA	TRBV4-2	NA	TRBJ2-7	TGTGCCAGCAGCCAAGATCGTTCGCCGGCGTGGCAGTACTTC	CASSQDRSPAWQYF
NA	TRBV7-2	TRBD1	TRBJ1-3	TGTGCCAGCAGCTTTCCCGACAGGGGAAAGGGTAACACCATATATTTT	CASSFPDRGKGNTIYF
few	TRBV9	NA	TRBJ2-5	TGTGCCAGCAGCCCAGGGGCCAGACCAGAGACCCAGTACTTC	CASSPGARPETQYF
NA	TRBV12-3/TRBV12-4	NA	TRBJ1-4	TGTGCCAGCAGCTTAGCATATCGGGCCACCCGGCTTTTT	CASSLAYRATRLF
few	TRBV27	TRBD2	TRBJ2-7	TGTGCCAGCAGTTTAAAGCGGGAGGCCAACTACGAGCAGTACTTC	CASSLKREANYEQYF
few	TRBV7-3	NA	TRBJ2-2	TGTGCCAGCAGTTTGCAGGGAGTAAACACCGGGGAGCTGTTTTTT	CASSLQGVNTGELFF
once	TRBV12-3/TRBV12-4	TRBD1	TRBJ2-7	TGTGCCAGCAGCCGCCGAGAGGGACAGTCCTACGAGCAGTACTTC	CASSRREGQSYEQYF
few	TRBV12-3/TRBV12-4	NA	TRBJ2-1	TGTGCCAGCAGTAGCGCAGCGATCGCGAATGAGCAGTTCTTC	CASSSAAIANEQFF
few	TRBV6-2/TRBV6-3	NA	TRBJ2-7	TGTGCCAGCAGTTACTCGACAGGATCGACCTACGAGCAGTACTTC	CASSYSTGSTYEQYF
NA	TRBV7-3	NA	TRBJ2-1	TGTGCCAGCAGCCCCCCTCCCCATAATGAGCAGTTCTTC	CASSPPPHNEQFF
NA	TRBV18	NA	TRBJ2-3	TGTGCCAGCTCACCACGGGGATACACAGATACGCAGTATTTT	CASSPRGYTDTQYF
few	TRBV7-6	NA	TRBJ2-3	TGTGCCAGCACCCTGGGTCGGGGCACAGATACGCAGTATTTT	CASTLGRGTDTQYF
many	TRBV5-1	NA	TRBJ2-7	TGCGCCAGCAGCAATGACTACCCGGGCTACGAGCAGTACTTC	CASSNDYPGYEQYF
many	TRBV6-5	NA	TRBJ2-7	TGTGCCAGCAGTCAACAGGGACCCTACGAGCAGTACTTC	CASSQQGPYEQYF
few	TRBV9	TRBD2	TRBJ2-5	TGTGCCAGCAGCCCCACTGCGGGAGGGGGAGAGACCCAGTACTTC	CASSPTAGGGETQYF
NA	TRBV4-3	NA	TRBJ2-3	TGCGCCAGCAGCCAAGCATACGGGACCACAGATACGCAGTATTTT	CASSQAYGTTDTQYF
NA	TRBV10-3	NA	TRBJ1-6	TGTGCCATCAGTGAGACTTTAGGAGGCCGGGATTCACCCCTCCACTTT	CAISETLGGRDSPLHF
few	TRBV7-3	TRBD1	TRBJ1-2	TGTGCCAGCAGCTTAGAACCTACAGGGGGCGGCTACACCTTC	CASSLEPTGGGYTF
few	TRBV20-1	TRBD2	TRBJ2-5	TGCAGTGCTAGAGACGAGCTAGCGGGAGGTCGGCAAGAGACCCAGTACTTC	CSARDELAGGRQETQYF
NA	TRBV6-6	NA	TRBJ1-4	TGTGCCAGCACCCCCCTGAGAGGACAGGAAAAACTGTTTTTT	CASTPLRGQEKLFF
NA	TRBV6-2/TRBV6-3	NA	TRBJ2-7	TGTGCCAGCACCCCCGGGCTAGATTCCGGCGAGCAGTACTTC	CASTPGLDSGEQYF
few	TRBV10-3	NA	TRBJ2-2	TGTGCCATCAAACAGTTTAACACCGGGGAGCTGTTTTTT	CAIKQFNTGELFF
few	TRBV5-1	NA	TRBJ2-3	TGCGCCAGCGGGACGGCAGGGGCAGATACGCAGTATTTT	CASGTAGADTQYF
few	TRBV4-1	NA	TRBJ1-4	TGCGCCAGCAGCCAAGAGGGCCAGGGTTACGAAAAACTGTTTTTT	CASSQEGQGYEKLFF
many	TRBV5-1	TRBD1	TRBJ2-1	TGCGCCAGCAGCTTGGCCGACAGGGCGGGTTACAATGAGCAGTTCTTC	CASSLADRAGYNEQFF